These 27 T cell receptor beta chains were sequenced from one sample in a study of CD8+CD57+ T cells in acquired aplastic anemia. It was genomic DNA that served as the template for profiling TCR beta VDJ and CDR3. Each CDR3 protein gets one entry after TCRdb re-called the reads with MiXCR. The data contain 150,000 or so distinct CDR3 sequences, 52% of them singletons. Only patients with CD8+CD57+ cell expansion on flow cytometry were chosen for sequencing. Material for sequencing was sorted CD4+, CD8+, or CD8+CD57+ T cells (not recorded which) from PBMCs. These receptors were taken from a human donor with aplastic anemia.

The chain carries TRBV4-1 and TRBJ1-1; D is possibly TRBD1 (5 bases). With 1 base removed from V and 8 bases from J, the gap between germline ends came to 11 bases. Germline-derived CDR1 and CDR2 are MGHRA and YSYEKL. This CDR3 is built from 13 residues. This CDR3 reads CASSQVDSKEAFF. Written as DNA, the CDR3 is TGCGCCAGCAGCCAAGTCGACAGCAAAGAAGCTTTCTTT.

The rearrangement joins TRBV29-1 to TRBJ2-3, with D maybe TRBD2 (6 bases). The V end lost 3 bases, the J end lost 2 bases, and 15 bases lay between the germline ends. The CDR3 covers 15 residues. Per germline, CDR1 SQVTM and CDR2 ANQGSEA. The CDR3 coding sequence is TGCAGCGTTGACGGACTCGGGGGAAACACAGATACGCAGTATTTT. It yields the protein CSVDGLGGNTDTQYF.

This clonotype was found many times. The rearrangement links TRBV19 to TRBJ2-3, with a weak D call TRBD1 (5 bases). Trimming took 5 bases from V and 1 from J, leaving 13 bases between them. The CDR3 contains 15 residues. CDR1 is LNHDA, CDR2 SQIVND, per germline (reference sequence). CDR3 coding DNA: TGTGCCAGTAGTCCGGCCGACAGTCGCACAGATACGCAGTATTTT. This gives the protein CASSPADSRTDTQYF.

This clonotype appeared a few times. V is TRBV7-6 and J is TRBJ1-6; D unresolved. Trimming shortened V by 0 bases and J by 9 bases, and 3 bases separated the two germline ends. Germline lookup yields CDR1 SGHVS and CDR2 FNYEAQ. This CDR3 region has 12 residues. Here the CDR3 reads CASSLAGSPLHF. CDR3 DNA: TGTGCCAGCAGCTTAGCGGGTTCACCCCTCCACTTT. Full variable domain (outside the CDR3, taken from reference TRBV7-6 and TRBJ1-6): GAGVSQSPRYKVTKRGQDVALRCDPISGHVSLYWYRQALGQGPEFLTYFNYEAQQDKSGLPNDRFSAERPEGSISTLTIQRTEQRDSAMYRCASSLAGSPLHFGNGTRLTVT.

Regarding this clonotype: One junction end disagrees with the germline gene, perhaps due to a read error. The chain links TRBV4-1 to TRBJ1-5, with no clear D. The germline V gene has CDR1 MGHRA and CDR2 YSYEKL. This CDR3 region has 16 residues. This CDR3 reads CASSLTYGRSNRPQHF. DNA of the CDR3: TGCGCCAGCAGCCTCACCTACGGACGGAGCAATCGGCCCCAGCATTTT.

The CDR3 reads CATSDSVGTTGAFF. The CDR3 region has the DNA TGTGCCACCAGTGACTCAGTCGGGACAACGGGGGCTTTCTTT. This chain uses TRBV24-1 with TRBJ1-1, with D maybe TRBD1 (6 bases). This CDR3 spans 14 amino acids. CDR1 is KGHDR and CDR2 is SFDVKD in the germline V gene. V was trimmed by 4 bases and J by 11 bases, leaving 19 bases between them.

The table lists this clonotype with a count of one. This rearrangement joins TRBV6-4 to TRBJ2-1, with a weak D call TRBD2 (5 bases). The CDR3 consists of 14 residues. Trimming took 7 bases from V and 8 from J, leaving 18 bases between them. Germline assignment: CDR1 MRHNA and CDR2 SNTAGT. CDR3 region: CASKNGGFPHEQFF. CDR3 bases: TGTGCCAGCAAGAACGGAGGATTCCCCCATGAGCAGTTCTTC.

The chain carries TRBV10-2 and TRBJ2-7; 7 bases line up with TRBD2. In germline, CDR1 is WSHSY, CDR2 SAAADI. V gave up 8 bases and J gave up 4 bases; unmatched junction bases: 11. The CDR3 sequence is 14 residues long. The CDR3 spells CASRGDRSLYEQYF. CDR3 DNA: TGCGCCAGCCGGGGGGACCGCTCCCTTTACGAGCAGTACTTC.

The CDR3 sequence: CSARDIARGTISTDTQYF. CDR3 DNA sequence: TGCAGTGCTAGAGATATCGCGAGGGGGACCATTAGCACAGATACGCAGTATTTT. This chain joins TRBV20-1 and TRBJ2-3; perhaps TRBD1 as D (6 bases). The CDR3 totals 18 residues. V lost 0 bases and J lost 0, with 19 bases in between. Germline V CDR1 and CDR2: DFQATT, SNEGSKA (reference sequence).

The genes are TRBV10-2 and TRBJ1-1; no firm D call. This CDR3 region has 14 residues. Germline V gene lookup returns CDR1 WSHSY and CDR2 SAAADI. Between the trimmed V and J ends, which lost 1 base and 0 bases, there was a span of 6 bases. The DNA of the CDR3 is TGCGCCAGCAGTGAGTTCGAAATGAACACTGAAGCTTTCTTT. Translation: CASSEFEMNTEAFF.

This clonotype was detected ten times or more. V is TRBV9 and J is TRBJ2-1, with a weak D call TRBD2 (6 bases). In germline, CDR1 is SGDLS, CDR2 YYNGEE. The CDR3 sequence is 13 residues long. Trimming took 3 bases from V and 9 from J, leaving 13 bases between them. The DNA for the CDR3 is TGTGCCAGCAGCGCAAGCGGGTCGGGTGAGCAGTTCTTC. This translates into CASSASGSGEQFF.

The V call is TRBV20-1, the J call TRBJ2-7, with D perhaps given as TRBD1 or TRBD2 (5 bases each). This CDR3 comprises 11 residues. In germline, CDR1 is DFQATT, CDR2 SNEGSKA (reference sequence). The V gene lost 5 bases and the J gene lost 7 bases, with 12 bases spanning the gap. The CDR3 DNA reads TGCAGTGCTTGGGGGAGAGGTGAGCAGTACTTC. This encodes CSAWGRGEQYF.

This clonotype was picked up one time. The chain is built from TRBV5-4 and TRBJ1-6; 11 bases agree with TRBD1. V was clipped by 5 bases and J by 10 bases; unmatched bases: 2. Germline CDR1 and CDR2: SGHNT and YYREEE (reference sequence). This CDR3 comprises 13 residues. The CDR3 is CASRGQGESPLHF. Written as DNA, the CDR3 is TGTGCCAGCAGGGGACAGGGGGAATCACCCCTCCACTTT.

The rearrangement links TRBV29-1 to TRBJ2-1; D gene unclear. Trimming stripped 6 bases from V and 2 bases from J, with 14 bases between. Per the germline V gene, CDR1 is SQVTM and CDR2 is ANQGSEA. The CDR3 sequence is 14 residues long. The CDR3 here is CSVFTRSAYNEQFF. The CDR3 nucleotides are TGCAGCGTGTTTACGCGGTCAGCCTACAATGAGCAGTTCTTC.

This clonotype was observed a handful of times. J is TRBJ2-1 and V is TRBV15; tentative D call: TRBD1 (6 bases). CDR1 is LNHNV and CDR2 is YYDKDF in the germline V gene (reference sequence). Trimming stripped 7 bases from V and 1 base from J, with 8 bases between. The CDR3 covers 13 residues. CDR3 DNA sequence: TGTGCCACCAATACAGGGTCCTACAATGAGCAGTTCTTC. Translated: CATNTGSYNEQFF. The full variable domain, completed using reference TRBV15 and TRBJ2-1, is DAMVIQNPRYQVTQFGKPVTLSCSQTLNHNVMYWYQQKSSQAPKLLFHYYDKDFNNEADTPDNFQSRRPNTSFCFLDIRSPGLGDTAMYLCATNTGSYNEQFFGPGTRLTVL.

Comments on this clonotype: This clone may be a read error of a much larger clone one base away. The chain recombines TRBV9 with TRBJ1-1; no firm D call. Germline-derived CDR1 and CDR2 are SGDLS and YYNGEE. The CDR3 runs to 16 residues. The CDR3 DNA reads TGTACCAGCAGCGTAGGTGGGCGGCGCGGGGTCGCTGAAGCTTTCTTT. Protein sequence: CTSSVGGRRGVAEAFF.

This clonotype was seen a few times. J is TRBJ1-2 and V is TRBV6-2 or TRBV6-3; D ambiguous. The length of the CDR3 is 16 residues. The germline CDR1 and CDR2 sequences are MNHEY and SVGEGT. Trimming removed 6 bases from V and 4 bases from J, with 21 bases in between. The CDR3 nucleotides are TGTGCCAGCAGACCCCCGGGCCAAGGGAGGATCTATGGCTACACCTTC. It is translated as CASRPPGQGRIYGYTF.

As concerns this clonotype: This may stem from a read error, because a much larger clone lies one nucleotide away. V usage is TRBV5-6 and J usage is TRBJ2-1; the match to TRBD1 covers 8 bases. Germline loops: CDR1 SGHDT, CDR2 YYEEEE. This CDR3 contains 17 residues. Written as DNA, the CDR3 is TGTGCCGGCAGCTCCGCCGGGGCAGGGGGCCCTCACAATGAGCAGTTCTTC. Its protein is CAGSSAGAGGPHNEQFF.

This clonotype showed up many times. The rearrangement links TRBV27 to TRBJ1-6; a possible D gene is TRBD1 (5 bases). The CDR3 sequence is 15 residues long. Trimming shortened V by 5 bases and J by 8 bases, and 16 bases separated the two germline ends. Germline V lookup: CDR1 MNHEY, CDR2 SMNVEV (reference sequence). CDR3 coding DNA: TGTGCCAGCAGTCCGACAGCTTTTAGGGATTCACCCCTCCACTTT. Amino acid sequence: CASSPTAFRDSPLHF.

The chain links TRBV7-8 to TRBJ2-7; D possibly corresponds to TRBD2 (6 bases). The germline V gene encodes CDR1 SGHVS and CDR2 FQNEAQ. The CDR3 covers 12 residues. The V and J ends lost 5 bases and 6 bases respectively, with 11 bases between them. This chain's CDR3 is CASSALGGEQYF. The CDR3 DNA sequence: TGTGCCAGCAGCGCTCTGGGGGGCGAGCAGTACTTC.

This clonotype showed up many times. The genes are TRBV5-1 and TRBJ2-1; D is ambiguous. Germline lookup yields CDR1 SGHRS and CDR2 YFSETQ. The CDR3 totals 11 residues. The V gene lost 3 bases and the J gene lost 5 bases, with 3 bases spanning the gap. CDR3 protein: CASSWNNEQFF. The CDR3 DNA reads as TGCGCCAGCAGCTGGAACAATGAGCAGTTCTTC.

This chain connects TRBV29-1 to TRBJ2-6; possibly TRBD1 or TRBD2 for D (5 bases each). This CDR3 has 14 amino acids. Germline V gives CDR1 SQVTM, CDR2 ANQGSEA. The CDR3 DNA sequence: TGCAGTGCCGGGACGAGCTCTGGGGCCAACGTCCTGACTTTC. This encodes CSAGTSSGANVLTF. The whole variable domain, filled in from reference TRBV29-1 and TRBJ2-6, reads SAVISQKPSRDICQRGTSLTIQCQVDSQVTMMFWYRQQPGQSLTLIATANQGSEATYESGFVIDKFPISRPNLTFSTLTVSNMSPEDSSIYLCSAGTSSGANVLTFGAGSRLTVL.

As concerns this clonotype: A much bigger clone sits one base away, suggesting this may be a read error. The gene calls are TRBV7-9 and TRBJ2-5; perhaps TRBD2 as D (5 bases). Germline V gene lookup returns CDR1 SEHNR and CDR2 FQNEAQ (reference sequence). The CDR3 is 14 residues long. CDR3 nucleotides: TGTGGCAGCAGCTATGAGGGATACCAAGAGACCCAGTACTTC. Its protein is CGSSYEGYQETQYF.

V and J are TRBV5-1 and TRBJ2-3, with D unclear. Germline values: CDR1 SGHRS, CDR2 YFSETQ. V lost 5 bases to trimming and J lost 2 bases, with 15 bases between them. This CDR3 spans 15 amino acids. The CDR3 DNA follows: TGCGCCAGCAGTCTATTCGCCCAATCCACAGATACGCAGTATTTT. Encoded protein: CASSLFAQSTDTQYF.

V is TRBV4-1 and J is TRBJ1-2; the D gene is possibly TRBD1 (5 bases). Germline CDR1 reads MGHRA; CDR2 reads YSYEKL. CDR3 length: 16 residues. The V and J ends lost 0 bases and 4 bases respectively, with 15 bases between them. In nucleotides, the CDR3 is TGCGCCAGCAGCCAAGATCACCCCCGGGACCTCTATGGCTACACCTTC. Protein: CASSQDHPRDLYGYTF.

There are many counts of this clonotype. DNA of the CDR3: TGCGCCAGCAGCTTGGGAGGGGACCGAGGCACAGATACGCAGTATTTT. This encodes CASSLGGDRGTDTQYF. This chain joins TRBV5-1 and TRBJ2-3; D could derive from TRBD1 or TRBD2 (5 bases each). Germline V gene sequence: CDR1 SGHRS, CDR2 YFSETQ. CDR3 length: 16 residues. The ends were cut back, 0 bases at V and 1 base at J, with 12 bases in the middle.

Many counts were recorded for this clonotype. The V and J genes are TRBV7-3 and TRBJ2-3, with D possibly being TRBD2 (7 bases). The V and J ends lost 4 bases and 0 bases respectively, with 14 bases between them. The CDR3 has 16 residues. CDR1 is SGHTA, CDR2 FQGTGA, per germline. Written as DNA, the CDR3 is TGTGCCAGCAGCTCCGGGGGGCCAACTAGCACAGATACGCAGTATTTT. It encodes CASSSGGPTSTDTQYF.